The 30 T cell receptor beta chains below all came from one sample that was sequenced in a study of cytomegalovirus exposure and HLA in healthy donors. It was with 60 Vbeta and 13 Jbeta primers that the PCR ran. Repertoires were generated with immunoSEQ multiplex PCR, while TCRdb's copy carries only in-frame clones and drops some. The clone table shows around 100,000 clones, with the ten largest holding approximately 6.2%. The material sequenced was PBMCs. Receptors originate from a man aged 40-55 years in good health and CMV-seropositive.

The V call is TRBV25-1, the J call TRBJ1-1; D is undetermined. Trimming took 4 bases from V and 0 from J, leaving 3 bases between them. Germline CDR1 MGHDK, CDR2 SYGVNS. This CDR3 comprises 12 residues. The CDR3 loop is CASSVLNTEAFF. CDR3 DNA: TGTGCCAGCAGTGTATTGAACACTGAAGCTTTCTTT.

This sequence joins TRBV7-2 and TRBJ2-7; D may be TRBD2 (6 bases). CDR1 is SGHTA and CDR2 is FQGNSA in the germline V gene. CDR3 length: 14 amino acids. The ends were cut back, 1 base at V and 2 bases at J, with 9 bases in the middle. DNA of the CDR3: TGTGCCAGCAGCTTAGACAGCGGGCCCTACGAGCAGTACTTC. The encoded protein is CASSLDSGPYEQYF.

The chain couples TRBV6-4 to TRBJ1-2; D perhaps matches TRBD1 (5 bases). Germline CDR1 is MRHNA and CDR2 is SNTAGT. Trimming took off 2 bases at V and 7 bases at J, with 17 bases between the two ends. The CDR3 spans 15 residues. CDR3 sequence reads: CASSDGAGLFGGYTF. The CDR3 DNA sequence: TGTGCCAGCAGTGACGGGGCAGGGTTATTTGGTGGCTACACCTTC.

This chain links TRBV7-8 with TRBJ1-2; maybe TRBD1 (5 bases). Trimming took 0 bases from V and 4 from J, leaving 12 bases between them. Germline V gives CDR1 SGHVS, CDR2 FQNEAQ. This CDR3 is built from 15 residues. Here the CDR3 DNA reads TGTGCCAGCAGCTTAGCCCAGGGCTCTCTCTATGGCTACACCTTC. Its translation: CASSLAQGSLYGYTF.

The chain joins TRBV28 to TRBJ1-2, with unresolved D. The germline V gene encodes CDR1 MDHEN and CDR2 SYDVKM. Between the trimmed V and J ends, which lost 6 bases and 4 bases, there was a span of 9 bases. The CDR3 has 12 amino acids. Here the CDR3 reads CASSYRGYGYTF. Here the CDR3 DNA reads TGTGCCAGCAGCTACCGGGGCTATGGCTACACCTTC.

This chain joins TRBV7-9 and TRBJ2-2; 9 bases align to TRBD2. J gave up 5 bases and V 4 bases, and 8 bases lay outside the gene matches. CDR3 size: 16 residues. The V gene's germline CDR1 is SEHNR and CDR2 FQNEAQ (reference sequence). CDR3 sequence (DNA): TGTGCCAGCAGCTCCCTAGCGGGATTCAGGACCGGGGAGCTGTTTTTT. Its protein is CASSSLAGFRTGELFF.

This sequence joins TRBV5-6 and TRBJ1-1; D remains ambiguous. CDR1 is SGHDT, CDR2 YYEEEE, per germline. This CDR3 region has 14 residues. Trimming took 3 bases from V and 1 from J, leaving 10 bases between them. The CDR3 spells CASSSWAGNTEAFF. The CDR3 DNA reads as TGTGCCAGCAGCTCCTGGGCAGGGAACACTGAAGCTTTCTTT.

With respect to this clone: Other nucleotide sequences in the sample specify the same CDR3. The rearrangement links TRBV27 to TRBJ2-7; D unresolved. Trimming pared 4 bases from V and 2 bases from J, leaving 6 bases between. Germline CDR1 and CDR2: MNHEY and SMNVEV (reference sequence). The CDR3 consists of 12 residues. CDR3 DNA: TGTGCCAGCAGTTCGAGCCCCTACGAGCAGTACTTC. Protein product: CASSSSPYEQYF.

The V gene is TRBV16, the J gene TRBJ1-2; 9 bases are a match to TRBD1. The germline V gene encodes CDR1 KGHSY and CDR2 FQNENV. This CDR3 is 16 amino acids long. The trim removed 2 bases at V and 1 base at J, leaving 5 bases unmatched. The CDR3 protein is CASSQDWTGVNYGYTF. Here the CDR3 DNA reads TGTGCCAGCAGCCAAGATTGGACAGGGGTTAACTATGGCTACACCTTC.

This chain joins TRBV5-4 and TRBJ2-5; 8 bases line up with TRBD2. Germline loops: CDR1 SGHNT, CDR2 YYREEE (reference sequence). The CDR3 loop spans 16 amino acids. Trimming removed 4 bases from V and 4 bases from J; junction bases left unmatched: 12. CDR3 protein: CASSPQSGGLGETQYF. For the CDR3, the DNA is TGTGCCAGCAGCCCGCAGTCGGGGGGGTTAGGAGAGACCCAGTACTTC.

The chain couples TRBV2 to TRBJ1-5; the D is unclear. Trimming removed 6 bases at V and 3 bases at J, with 6 bases between. Germline V CDR1 and CDR2: SNHLY, FYNNEI. This CDR3 is built from 12 residues. The CDR3 region is CASRPNNQPQHF. CDR3 nucleotides: TGTGCCAGCAGGCCTAACAATCAGCCCCAGCATTTT.

The chain recombines TRBV6-1 with TRBJ1-5; D unresolved. Germline lookup yields CDR1 MNHNS and CDR2 SASEGT. V was trimmed by 2 bases and J by 7 bases, leaving 9 bases between them. The CDR3 covers 13 residues. CDR3 bases: TGTGCCAGCAGTGAACAGGCCAGGCAGCCCCAGCATTTT. It translates to CASSEQARQPQHF.

This chain connects TRBV28 to TRBJ1-1; D is uncertain. The CDR3 sequence is 12 residues long. V shed 8 bases and J shed 4 bases, with 11 bases lying between them. Germline CDR1 and CDR2: MDHEN and SYDVKM. CDR3 coding DNA: TGTGCCAGCTCCCCGGGGTTCACTGAAGCTTTCTTT. Protein: CASSPGFTEAFF.

The chain couples TRBV14 to TRBJ2-2; 7 bases line up with TRBD2. The V segment lost 4 bases and the J segment 3 bases; nucleotides outside the gene matches: 8. Germline lookup yields CDR1 SGHDN and CDR2 FVKESK. This CDR3 has 16 residues. Written as DNA, the CDR3 is TGTGCCAGCAGCCTTAGTCACGGGGGGTACACCGGGGAGCTGTTTTTT. It specifies CASSLSHGGYTGELFF.

V is TRBV5-6 and J is TRBJ2-3; 7 nucleotides agree with TRBD2. Germline values: CDR1 SGHDT, CDR2 YYEEEE. V trimming: 0 bases; J trimming: 7 bases; junction bases outside the gene matches: 5. The CDR3 extends over 14 amino acids. The CDR3 coding sequence is TGTGCCAGCAGCTTGGAAGGGGAGGGTAATACGCAGTATTTT. Translation: CASSLEGEGNTQYF.

The rearrangement links TRBV12-2 to TRBJ2-3; the table names TRBD2, a call not compared with the DNA. TRBV12-2 is recorded as a pseudogene. This CDR3 comprises 14 residues. The CDR3 protein is CASRFLVDTDTQYF. The DNA for the CDR3 is TGTGCAAGTCGCTTCTTAGTAGACACAGATACGCAGTATTTT.

The rearrangement joins TRBV29-1 to TRBJ2-7; 8 positions match TRBD2. This CDR3 comprises 13 residues. Looked up from germline, CDR1 is SQVTM and CDR2 is ANQGSEA. The ends lost 4 bases at V and 4 bases at J; junction bases unmatched: 6. In DNA form, the CDR3 reads TGCAGCGTTGCTACAGCGGGAGTGTACGAGCAGTACTTC. Translating gives CSVATAGVYEQYF.

The gene calls are TRBV12-5 and TRBJ2-1; the match to TRBD2 covers 14 bases. V shed 4 bases and J 8 bases; nucleotides not matched to a gene: 4. This CDR3 region has 15 residues. CDR1 is LGHNT and CDR2 is FRNRAP in the germline V gene. The CDR3 sequence: CASGWGLAGDHEQFF. Here the CDR3 DNA reads TGTGCTAGTGGTTGGGGACTAGCGGGAGATCATGAGCAGTTCTTC.

The chain is built from TRBV19 and TRBJ1-1; no clear D. The length of the CDR3 is 13 residues. The V and J ends lost 1 base and 1 base respectively, with 4 bases between them. CDR1 and CDR2 from the germline V gene are LNHDA and SQIVND (reference sequence). The CDR3 reads CASSIGQNTEAFF. CDR3 sequence (DNA): TGTGCCAGTAGTATAGGTCAGAACACTGAAGCTTTCTTT.

This CDR3 is CASSLIRARVSYEQYF. CDR3 nucleotides: TGTGCCAGCAGCTTAATCCGGGCGAGGGTAAGCTACGAGCAGTACTTC. The V and J genes are TRBV7-2 and TRBJ2-7; D possibly corresponds to TRBD2 (5 bases). Trimming removed 2 bases from V and 3 bases from J, with 17 bases in between. CDR1 and CDR2 from the germline V gene are SGHTA and FQGNSA. This CDR3 spans 16 amino acids.

V gene TRBV2 combines with J gene TRBJ2-1, with TRBD2 as a possible D gene (6 bases). The germline gives CDR1 SNHLY, CDR2 FYNNEI. V was cut by 7 bases and J by 5 bases, with 15 bases left in between. The CDR3 is made up of 14 amino acids. In DNA, the CDR3 is TGTGCCAGCACCGGGAGTAGTAAAAACAATGAGCAGTTCTTC. This encodes CASTGSSKNNEQFF.

The chain combines TRBV11-3 with TRBJ2-7; TRBD1 matches at 8 bases. V trimming: 5 bases; J trimming: 0 bases; junction bases outside the gene matches: 3. The CDR3 contains 14 residues. From germline, CDR1 is SGHNT and CDR2 YENEEA. The CDR3 sequence: CASSAGGSSYEQYF. The CDR3 coding sequence is TGTGCCAGCAGCGCAGGGGGCAGCTCCTACGAGCAGTACTTC. Supplemented by reference TRBV11-3 and TRBJ2-7, the full variable domain reads EAGVVQSPRYKIIEKKQPVAFWCNPISGHNTLYWYLQNLGQGPELLIRYENEEAVDDSQLPKDRFSAERLKGVDSTLKIQPAELGDSAVYLCASSAGGSSYEQYFGPGTRLTVT.

The genes are TRBV5-1 and TRBJ2-1, with 7 positions matching TRBD2. V dropped 1 base and J dropped 2; count of bases not matched to a gene: 3. The CDR3 covers 15 residues. In germline, CDR1 is SGHRS, CDR2 YFSETQ. CDR3 residues: CASSLSGTTYNEQFF. DNA of the CDR3: TGCGCCAGCAGCTTGAGCGGGACTACCTACAATGAGCAGTTCTTC. The variable domain in full, with the rest retrieved from reference TRBV5-1 and TRBJ2-1, is KAGVTQTPRYLIKTRGQQVTLSCSPISGHRSVSWYQQTPGQGLQFLFEYFSETQRNKGNFPGRFSGRQFSNSRSEMNVSTLELGDSALYLCASSLSGTTYNEQFFGPGTRLTVL.

This chain connects TRBV4-2 to TRBJ2-5, with 7 bases matching TRBD1. The V and J ends lost 4 bases and 5 bases, in that order; junction bases with no gene match: 10. CDR3 length: 15 amino acids. Germline values: CDR1 LGHNA, CDR2 YNFKEQ. In DNA, the CDR3 is TGTGCCAGCAGCCCCATGACAGGGAGTGGGGAGACCCAGTACTTC. Protein sequence: CASSPMTGSGETQYF.

The chain combines TRBV27 with TRBJ2-6; D remains unclear. The CDR3 covers 14 residues. Germline V gives CDR1 MNHEY, CDR2 SMNVEV (reference sequence). V was trimmed by 0 bases and J by 3 bases, leaving 3 bases between them. The CDR3 here is CASSLSIGANVLTF. The CDR3, as DNA: TGTGCCAGCAGTTTATCTATTGGGGCCAACGTCCTGACTTTC. The whole variable domain, remainder taken from reference TRBV27 and TRBJ2-6, is EAQVTQNPRYLITVTGKKLTVTCSQNMNHEYMSWYRQDPGLGLRQIYYSMNVEVTDKGDVPEGYKVSRKEKRNFPLILESPSPNQTSLYFCASSLSIGANVLTFGAGSRLTVL.

The rearrangement links TRBV7-8 to TRBJ2-1; TRBD2 agrees at 7 bases. Trimming removed 5 bases from V and 5 bases from J; junction bases left unmatched: 9. CDR1 and CDR2 from the germline V gene are SGHVS and FQNEAQ. The CDR3 loop spans 15 amino acids. The CDR3 sequence: CASSLGLVMDNEQFF. Written as DNA, the CDR3 is TGTGCCAGCAGCCTCGGACTAGTAATGGACAATGAGCAGTTCTTC.

The chain uses TRBV28 and TRBJ1-2, with a weak D call TRBD1 (5 bases). The V end was cut by 6 bases, the J end by 0 bases, with 26 bases between. The CDR3 length is 19 residues. Germline CDR1 is MDHEN and CDR2 is SYDVKM. The CDR3 region is CASSFGGTPLSRANYGYTF. DNA for the CDR3: TGTGCCAGCAGCTTCGGGGGGACTCCTTTGAGTAGGGCTAACTATGGCTACACCTTC.

The gene calls are TRBV7-8 and TRBJ2-6; D gene ambiguous. V was cut by 7 bases and J by 1 base, with 5 bases left in between. The CDR3 has 13 amino acids. In germline, CDR1 is SGHVS, CDR2 FQNEAQ. The chain's CDR3 is CASKLSGANVLTF. The CDR3 DNA reads TGTGCCAGCAAGCTATCTGGGGCCAACGTCCTGACTTTC.

V and J are TRBV2 and TRBJ1-2; tentative D call: TRBD1 (6 bases). V was cut by 4 bases and J by 6 bases, with 18 bases left in between. Germline lookup yields CDR1 SNHLY and CDR2 FYNNEI. The CDR3 has 15 amino acids. CDR3 nucleotides: TGTGCCAGCAGTGTAACAGGGATTGGTGCCAATGGCTACACCTTC. The encoded protein is CASSVTGIGANGYTF.

The genes are TRBV13 and TRBJ2-3; no clear D gene. Germline V CDR1 and CDR2: PRHDT, FYEKMQ (reference sequence). V lost 2 bases to trimming and J lost 0 bases, with 12 bases between them. The CDR3 has 16 residues. CDR3 coding DNA: TGTGCCAGCAGCTTACTGGTTAGCCGAAGCACAGATACGCAGTATTTT. This gives the protein CASSLLVSRSTDTQYF.